The sequence of this TCR beta chain was determined in a study of blood T cell repertoires in COVID-19 (dated by TCRdb to 2019 to 2021). For the study in its entirety: The collaborator samples originated in the United States, Italy and Spain and spanned the acute and convalescent phases of COVID-19. The repertoires were released in a freely available public database intended as a resource for research on the immune response to SARS-CoV-2. Subjects who had been exposed to COVID-19, were actively infected with it, or had recovered from it provided the deeply sampled blood TCRbeta repertoires that made up the dataset. Nearly every sample came with metadata listing a de-identified subject ID, COVID-19 status, age in years and sex. Samples were obtained from the ongoing ImmuneRACE study (first 160 participants) and from 1,254 subjects provided by 6 global collaborators. The material from the prospective study consisted of cDNA or gDNA derived from T cells, B-cell-depleted T cells, or PBMCs. Where available, HLA class I and class II types were obtained from metadata supplied by the sample provider rather than from assay-based typing.

A word on this clone: Its binding antigen is unknown. No qualities accompany the bases; no much larger clone lies one base away.

At one collaborating source in Seattle, patients were enrolled during active infection and were followed longitudinally through the course of disease. Whole blood was collected in K2EDTA tubes by collaborating institutions according to the institutions' own protocols. For TCRbeta analysis, collaborator samples were shipped as frozen whole blood, as isolated PBMCs, or as DNA extracted from either sample type. Per the germline V gene, SGHDT is the CDR1 and YYEEEE is the CDR2. Inclusive of the bounding cysteine and phenylalanine, the CDR3 is 17 residues long. Solely the CDR3 DNA is kept, with 51 bases framed from the first base. V and J are trimmed by 1 base and 5 bases, and the gene matches miss 10 bases of the junction. The immunoSEQ Assay, a bias-controlled multiplex PCR, was used to amplify TCRbeta CDR3 regions from genomic DNA. The original pipeline was this. Within the assay, amplification of reference gene primers was used to estimate how many nucleated cells each sample contained. To quantify the absolute abundance of each unique TCRbeta CDR3 rearrangement, sequence reads were collapsed and filtered. For each sample, productive Simpson clonality was calculated as the square root of Simpson's diversity index across productive rearrangements. Here the immuneACCESS table is served through TCRdb, limited to in-frame sequences with V and J called. Missing clones are a known gap in these copies; in checked studies unresolved V genes cover under half, and the rest lacks a known reason. V, J and clone size were drawn from that table, and D and trimming were deduced from the DNA. The sample includes tens of thousands of clones, with around nine tenths observed a single time. Roughly 7.3% of the sample is taken by the ten largest.

Broad study findings and their caveats: How much clinical and demographic metadata was included differed by source and by participant, and the metadata was provided uncurated.

The receptor comes from a man in his forties with COVID-19, enrolled during active disease. This chain joins TRBV5-6 to TRBJ2-2; 8 bases in between match TRBD2. The sequenced material came from peripheral blood. The DNA sequence is given as TGTGCCAGCAGCTTGAAGGGCGCGGGGGGACGAACCGGGGAGCTGTTTTTT. Protein translation: CASSLKGAGGRTGELFF.